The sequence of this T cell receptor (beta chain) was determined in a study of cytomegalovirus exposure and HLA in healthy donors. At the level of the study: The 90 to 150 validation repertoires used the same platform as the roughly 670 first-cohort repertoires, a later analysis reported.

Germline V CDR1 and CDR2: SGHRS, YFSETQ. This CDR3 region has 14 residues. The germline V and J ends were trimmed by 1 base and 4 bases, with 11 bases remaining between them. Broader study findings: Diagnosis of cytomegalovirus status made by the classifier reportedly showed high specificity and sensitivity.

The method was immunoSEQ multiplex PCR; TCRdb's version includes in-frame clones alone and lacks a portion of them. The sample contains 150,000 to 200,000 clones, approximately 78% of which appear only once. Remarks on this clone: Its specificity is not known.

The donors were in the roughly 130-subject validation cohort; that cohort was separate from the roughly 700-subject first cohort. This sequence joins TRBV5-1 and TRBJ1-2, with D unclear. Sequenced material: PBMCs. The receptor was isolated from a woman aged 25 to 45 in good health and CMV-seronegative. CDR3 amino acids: CASSLSEAAYGYTF. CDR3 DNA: TGCGCCAGCAGCTTGTCGGAGGCGGCCTATGGCTACACCTTC.